The clone carrying this T cell receptor beta chain was observed a handful of times. Antigen specificity is unknown. The data belong to a study of T cells in localized non-small cell lung cancer. Regarding the study as a whole: Among the top 100 tumor clones, a median about 58 appeared in adjacent lung. Sequencing was restricted to one tumor region; therefore, heterogeneity remains possible.

This CDR3 is built from 13 residues. Germline V gene data show CDR1 as MDHEN and CDR2 as SYDVKM. Trimming pared 6 bases from V and 8 bases from J, leaving 16 bases between. Libraries were prepared by immunoSEQ multiplex PCR; TCRdb keeps only in-frame clonotypes and omits some of them. The sample lists over 5,500 clones; roughly 24% were seen once. The sequences come from lung tumor tissue, collected before any cancer treatment. This receptor was taken from a man aged 40 to 69 with stage III squamous cell lung carcinoma. V is TRBV28 and J is TRBJ1-2; D ambiguous. The CDR3 nucleotides read TGTGCCAGCAGCGTAAGAAAGAGGGAGGGCTACACCTTC. Translated: CASSVRKREGYTF.